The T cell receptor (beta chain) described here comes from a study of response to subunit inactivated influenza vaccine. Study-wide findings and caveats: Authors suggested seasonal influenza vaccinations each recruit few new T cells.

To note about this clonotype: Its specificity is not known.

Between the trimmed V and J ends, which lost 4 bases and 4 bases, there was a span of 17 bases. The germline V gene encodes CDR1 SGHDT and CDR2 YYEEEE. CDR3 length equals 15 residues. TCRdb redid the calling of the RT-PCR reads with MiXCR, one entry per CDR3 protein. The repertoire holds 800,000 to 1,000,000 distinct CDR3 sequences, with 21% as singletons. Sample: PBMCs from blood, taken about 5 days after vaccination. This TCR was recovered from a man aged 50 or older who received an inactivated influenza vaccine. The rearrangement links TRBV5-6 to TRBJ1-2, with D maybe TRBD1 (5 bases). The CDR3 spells CASSIGQGLGYGYTF. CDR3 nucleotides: TGTGCCAGCAGCATAGGACAAGGGCTCGGCTATGGCTACACCTTC.